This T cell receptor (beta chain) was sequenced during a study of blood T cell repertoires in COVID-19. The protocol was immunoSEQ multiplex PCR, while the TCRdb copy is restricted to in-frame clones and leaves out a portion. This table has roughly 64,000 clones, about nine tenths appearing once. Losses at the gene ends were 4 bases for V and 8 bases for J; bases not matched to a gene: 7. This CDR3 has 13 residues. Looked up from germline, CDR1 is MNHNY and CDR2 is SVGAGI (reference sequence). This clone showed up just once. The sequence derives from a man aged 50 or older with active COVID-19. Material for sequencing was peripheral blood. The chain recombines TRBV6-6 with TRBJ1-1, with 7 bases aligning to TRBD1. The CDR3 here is CASSSTGAPEAFF. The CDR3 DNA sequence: TGTGCCAGCAGTTCCACAGGGGCCCCCGAAGCTTTCTTT.